The source of this TCR beta chain is a study of shared clonotypes between healthy human individuals. Whole-study results and caveats: Sampling covered nothing but blood. Tissue TCR repertoires likely differ from those found in blood. Non-shared clonotypes displayed generation probabilities falling below those of clonotypes present in all four donors. Memory subsets generally showed lower estimated richness than naive subsets.

CDR3 length: 16 residues. Trimming removed 2 bases at V and 0 bases at J, with 11 bases between. Germline V gene lookup returns CDR1 MNHEY and CDR2 SMNVEV (reference sequence). Note on this clone: Its antigen is still unknown.

The naive CD8 subset, CD45RO-negative cells positively selected for CCR7, excluded terminally differentiated effector memory CD45RA+ cells. Repertoires were generated with immunoSEQ multiplex PCR, while TCRdb's copy carries only in-frame clones and drops some. The table includes about 2 million clones, roughly 94% detected once. The V and J genes are TRBV27 and TRBJ1-3; D is uncertain. The material sequenced was naive CD8+ T cells sorted from blood. This TCR was sampled from a man aged 18 to 29 in good health. CDR3 amino acids: CASSLVLFSSGNTIYF. CDR3 nucleotide sequence: TGTGCCAGCAGTTTAGTTTTATTCAGCTCTGGAAACACCATATATTTT.